This TCR beta chain comes out of a study of cytomegalovirus exposure and HLA in healthy donors. Study-level background: Inside one of the first data releases sat roughly 80 million unique TCRs taken from HLA-typed donors. Whole-study results and caveats: Trimming of TCR beta V- and J-genes showed a link, identified in a later analysis, to a missense DCLRE1C variant. When a later analysis was performed, an Asian-associated ancestry cluster reportedly had fewer N-insertions than the approximately 600-donor mean. A later analysis found that most CMV-associated TCR beta chains appeared HLA-restricted.

This clone was counted a few times. Its antigen is currently unknown. PCR employed 60 Vbeta and 13 Jbeta primers. TCRdb's copy holds only in-frame clones and misses some; the assay was immunoSEQ multiplex PCR. The table records 150,000 to 200,000 clones, around 80% of them present only once. This TCR was recovered from a man aged 35 to 55 in good health and CMV-seronegative. Sample: PBMCs.

The CDR3 nucleotides are TGTGCCAGCAGCTTGGACAGGGACACTGAAGCTTTCTTT. Its translation: CASSLDRDTEAFF. This chain links TRBV5-4 with TRBJ1-1, with a tentative D call TRBD1 (6 bases). This CDR3 is 13 amino acids long. V was cut by 0 bases and J by 3 bases, with 6 bases left in between. CDR1 is SGHNT and CDR2 is YYREEE in the germline V gene (reference sequence).